This T cell receptor beta chain was found in a study of early T cells in non-severe SARS-CoV-2 infection. Study information: Sequencing targeted bulk RNA from unsorted whole blood, leaving chains unpaired.

Germline CDR1 is SSHAT and CDR2 is FNYEAQ (reference sequence). This CDR3 has 16 residues. This clonotype was recorded many times. Sequence at one end of the junction differs from germline and may be a read error. Molecules of cDNA were individually given unique molecular identifiers that were attached to them. TCRdb passed the 5' RACE reads through MiXCR, listing each CDR3 protein once. The table records about 20,000 distinct CDR3 sequences, around 4% of them present only once. V is TRBV7-7 and J is TRBJ2-3; 13 bases are a match to TRBD2. Material: whole blood. The TCR sequence derives from an adult who was a healthcare worker with PCR-confirmed SARS-CoV-2 infection or an uninfected control (not recorded which). CDR3 sequence: CASSLGLAGAADTQYF. CDR3 in DNA: TGTGCTAGCAGCTTAGGACTAGCGGGGGCCGCGGATACGCAGTATTTT.